This T cell receptor (beta chain) was sequenced during a study of regulatory and conventional T cells in RAG deficiency. There are a few counts of this clone. The data were produced by immunoSEQ multiplex PCR, yet TCRdb's version contains in-frame clones alone and is incomplete. The sample comprises 13,000 or so clones, 90% to 95% of which are singletons, and 1.1% rests with the top ten. Looked up from germline, CDR1 is MNHNS and CDR2 is SASEGT. Losses at the gene ends were 6 bases for V and 2 bases for J; bases not matched to a gene: 5. The CDR3 has 15 residues. Genomic DNA came from blood conventional CD4+ T cells gated CD25-low CD127-high. This sample also appeared in a second study, on regulatory T cells. That work contributes: The PCR used 52 TRBV and 13 TRBJ primers. In patients, unique TRB V-J pairs were restricted and V/J usage skewed, especially in Tregs.

Sequences were obtained from CD4+ effector T cells sorted from blood. This chain connects TRBV6-1 to TRBJ2-1; 9 nucleotides match TRBD2. The clonotype was recovered from a human donor in good health. The CDR3 spells CASRLAGNTYNEQFF. In nucleotides, the CDR3 is TGTGCCAGCAGGCTAGCGGGGAACACCTACAATGAGCAGTTCTTC.